These 25 T cell receptor beta chains share one sample of origin, sequenced in a study of identical twins (dated by TCRdb to about 2016). Receptor amplification or capture employed 5' RACE. Data came from an Illumina HiSeq 2000. TCRdb applied fastp at Q25 and MiXCR to the public reads, then kept only in-frame beta chains. Rows with one shared CDR3 protein collapse into an entry with the most common genes and DNA. In all, the sample holds 250,000 or so distinct CDR3 sequences, and approximately 8.3% of those were seen once. The top ten constitute around 3% of the sample. Separately, the same data were catalogued under a study of yellow fever vaccine responses in identical twins.

The source material was CD8+ T cells sorted from blood. The source of these receptors is a woman aged 18-29 years in good health.

This clonotype came up a few times. The rearrangement joins TRBV20-1 to TRBJ2-1; TRBD2 aligns across 9 bases. Germline CDR1 is DFQATT and CDR2 is SNEGSKA (reference sequence). J gave up 7 bases and V 3 bases, and 7 bases lay outside the gene matches. The CDR3 has 14 residues. As DNA, the CDR3 is TGCAGTGCTAGGACCCTAGCGGGAAGGAATGAGCAGTTCTTC. Amino acids: CSARTLAGRNEQFF.

There are a few counts of this clonotype. The chain uses TRBV7-9 and TRBJ2-5; D may correspond to TRBD1 or TRBD2 (5 bases each). The CDR3 has 13 residues. The V gene lost 6 bases and the J gene lost 8 bases, with 16 bases spanning the gap. Germline assignment: CDR1 SEHNR and CDR2 FQNEAQ (reference sequence). The CDR3 sequence: CASSSGLALTQYF. The CDR3 nucleotides read TGTGCCAGCAGTTCGGGGCTAGCCCTTACCCAGTACTTC.

This clonotype was recorded at least ten times. The gene calls are TRBV10-3 and TRBJ2-7, with D maybe TRBD1 (5 bases). Germline V gene data show CDR1 as ENHRY and CDR2 as SYGVKD. CDR3 length equals 13 residues. Trimming shortened V by 10 bases and J by 0 bases, and 13 bases separated the two germline ends. This CDR3 reads CATADTYSYEQYF. CDR3 nucleotides: TGTGCCACCGCGGACACTTACTCCTACGAGCAGTACTTC.

This clonotype has only a few counts. The V gene is TRBV9, the J gene TRBJ2-1; 13 nucleotides align to TRBD2. The germline V gene encodes CDR1 SGDLS and CDR2 YYNGEE. The V gene end was trimmed by 3 bases and the J gene end by 8 bases; junction bases not matched to a gene: 8. This CDR3 is 16 amino acids long. The DNA of the CDR3 is TGTGCCAGCAGCGCCCGGACTAGCGGGGGAGTAGATGAGCAGTTCTTC. It is translated as CASSARTSGGVDEQFF.

This chain links TRBV19 with TRBJ2-1, with 11 bases that match TRBD2. The CDR3 sequence is 13 residues long. Germline V gene data show CDR1 as LNHDA and CDR2 as SQIVND (reference sequence). The V gene end was trimmed by 8 bases and the J gene end by 9 bases; junction bases not matched to a gene: 6. CDR3 residues: CASATSGIAEQFF. The CDR3 nucleotides read TGTGCCAGTGCGACTAGCGGGATCGCTGAGCAGTTCTTC.

This clonotype turned up a few times. The chain employs TRBV5-5 and TRBJ2-4, with D perhaps matching TRBD1 or TRBD2 (6 bases each). The CDR3 consists of 14 residues. Germline loops: CDR1 SGHKS, CDR2 YYEKEE (reference sequence). V was trimmed by 0 bases and J by 8 bases, leaving 12 bases between them. As DNA, the CDR3 is TGTGCCAGCAGCTTGGGAGGGGGGACGGACATTCAGTACTTC. Protein product: CASSLGGGTDIQYF.

The gene calls are TRBV3-1 and TRBJ2-3; 10 nucleotides line up with TRBD2. The J segment lost 3 bases and the V segment lost 7 bases, leaving 16 bases of the junction unmatched. The CDR3 has 18 amino acids. The germline V gene has CDR1 LGHDT and CDR2 YNNKEL (reference sequence). CDR3 DNA sequence: TGTGCCAGCACCGCGGGGCTAGCGGGAGCCCAATTTACAGATACGCAGTATTTT. Encoded protein: CASTAGLAGAQFTDTQYF.

This chain connects TRBV5-4 to TRBJ2-5, with TRBD1 identical over 10 bases. This CDR3 has 15 residues. CDR1 is SGHNT and CDR2 is YYREEE in the germline V gene (reference sequence). V lost 2 bases, J lost 5 bases, and 6 bases stayed unmatched. The DNA of the CDR3 is TGTGCCAGCAGCTTCTCACGGACAGGGGGGGAGACCCAGTACTTC. This sequence encodes CASSFSRTGGETQYF.

This clonotype was counted only a few times. The chain carries TRBV30 and TRBJ2-5; no clear D. V was cut by 2 bases and J by 1 base, with 8 bases left in between. In germline, CDR1 is GTSNPN, CDR2 SVGIG (reference sequence). The CDR3 covers 13 residues. CDR3 in amino acids: CAWSLASQETQYF. As DNA, the CDR3 is TGTGCCTGGAGTCTCGCCTCCCAAGAGACCCAGTACTTC.

This clonotype was observed a few times. Here the CDR3 DNA reads TGTGCCAGCAGTTTCCGGACAGGGGGCGGGAATGAGCAGTTCTTC. Protein product: CASSFRTGGGNEQFF. The chain couples TRBV28 to TRBJ2-1; 11 positions agree with TRBD1. The CDR3 totals 15 residues. Trimming cost V 3 bases and J 7 bases; bases outside gene matches: 5. Germline V gene lookup returns CDR1 MDHEN and CDR2 SYDVKM.

This clonotype turned up a few times. The V call is TRBV19, the J call TRBJ2-5, with D hard to call. Germline CDR1 is LNHDA and CDR2 is SQIVND (reference sequence). The CDR3 totals 14 residues. V was cut by 6 bases and J by 2 bases, with 13 bases left in between. CDR3 coding DNA: TGTGCCAGTAGGGCGACAAGCTTACAAGAGACCCAGTACTTC. This gives the protein CASRATSLQETQYF.

This clonotype was seen ten or more times. The chain has TRBV28 and TRBJ2-5, with 10 bases aligning to TRBD2. With 6 bases clipped from V and 2 bases from J, the junction kept 15 bases outside the gene matches. Germline V gene lookup returns CDR1 MDHEN and CDR2 SYDVKM. The length of the CDR3 is 18 residues. CDR3 DNA sequence: TGTGCCAGCAGCCCAACTAGCGGGGTTAATAAACTACAAGAGACCCAGTACTTC. This gives the protein CASSPTSGVNKLQETQYF.

This chain connects TRBV2 to TRBJ2-4; no clear D gene. Germline assignment: CDR1 SNHLY and CDR2 FYNNEI. V was clipped by 8 bases and J by 0 bases, with 11 bases between them. The CDR3 consists of 14 residues. DNA of the CDR3: TGTGCCAGCCGCGGTCTCGTAGCCAAAAACATTCAGTACTTC. Translation: CASRGLVAKNIQYF.

This clonotype was counted a few times. The genes are TRBV11-2 and TRBJ2-3; 14 bases map to TRBD2. The V and J ends lost 5 bases and 5 bases, in that order; junction bases with no gene match: 6. The CDR3 spans 16 residues. CDR1 is SGHAT, CDR2 FQNNGV, per germline. The CDR3 here is CASSQTSGGALDTQYF. CDR3 bases: TGTGCCAGCAGCCAGACTAGCGGGGGGGCTTTAGATACGCAGTATTTT.

This clonotype was detected ten times or more. The chain employs TRBV28 and TRBJ2-1, with D possibly matching TRBD1 (6 bases). CDR3 length: 14 amino acids. Germline CDR1 reads MDHEN; CDR2 reads SYDVKM. The V and J ends lost 3 bases and 5 bases respectively, with 11 bases between them. The CDR3 sequence: CASSFPGEDNEQFF. In nucleotides, the CDR3 is TGTGCCAGCAGTTTCCCAGGGGAAGACAATGAGCAGTTCTTC.

The gene calls are TRBV7-9 and TRBJ1-4; 7 bases align to TRBD1. Losses at the gene ends were 1 base for V and 7 bases for J; bases not matched to a gene: 9. There are 16 residues in the CDR3. From germline, CDR1 is SEHNR and CDR2 FQNEAQ (reference sequence). The CDR3 protein is CASSLGPQGLSEKLFF. CDR3 sequence (DNA): TGTGCCAGCAGCTTAGGTCCACAGGGGTTGAGTGAAAAACTGTTTTTT.

J is TRBJ2-7 and V is TRBV28, with 14 bases matching TRBD2. The CDR3 totals 18 residues. Per the germline V gene, CDR1 is MDHEN and CDR2 is SYDVKM. Trimming removed 2 bases from V and 3 bases from J; junction bases left unmatched: 9. CDR3 sequence reads: CASSLVGLAGGTFYEQYF. The CDR3 coding sequence is TGTGCCAGCAGTTTAGTCGGACTAGCGGGAGGTACATTCTACGAGCAGTACTTC.

The V and J genes are TRBV14 and TRBJ2-1; TRBD2 aligns across 11 bases. CDR3 length equals 20 residues. The trim removed 0 bases at V and 3 bases at J, leaving 13 bases unmatched. Germline assignment: CDR1 SGHDN and CDR2 FVKESK. CDR3: CASSQDRGPLAGGLYNEQFF. The CDR3 region has the DNA TGTGCCAGCAGCCAAGATCGCGGTCCCCTAGCGGGAGGCCTCTACAATGAGCAGTTCTTC.

The V and J genes are TRBV3-1 and TRBJ2-7, with D tentatively TRBD2 (5 bases). Germline lookup yields CDR1 LGHDT and CDR2 YNNKEL (reference sequence). This CDR3 region has 14 residues. Trimming left V 0 bases short and J 3 bases short, with 9 bases between. CDR3: CASSQDFGVYEQYF. The CDR3 DNA sequence: TGTGCCAGCAGCCAAGATTTCGGGGTCTACGAGCAGTACTTC.

This clonotype was recorded at least ten times. The chain has TRBV20-1 and TRBJ2-7; TRBD2 matches 12 bases. Germline trimming cut 4 bases from V and 4 bases from J; bases unmatched to any gene: 8. Germline values: CDR1 DFQATT, CDR2 SNEGSKA (reference sequence). The CDR3 runs to 15 residues. CDR3 coding DNA: TGCAGTGCTACCCTCCTCCTAGCGGGAGGGTACGAGCAGTACTTC. Protein product: CSATLLLAGGYEQYF.

V is TRBV27 and J is TRBJ2-1; D perhaps matches TRBD1 (6 bases). The germline gives CDR1 MNHEY, CDR2 SMNVEV (reference sequence). Trimming stripped 0 bases from V and 1 base from J, with 10 bases between. This CDR3 region has 16 residues. The CDR3 DNA follows: TGTGCCAGCAGTTTATCGACAGGACGGTCCTACAATGAGCAGTTCTTC. Its protein is CASSLSTGRSYNEQFF.

This chain connects TRBV7-9 to TRBJ2-3, with 11 bases fitting TRBD1. This CDR3 is 14 amino acids long. CDR1 is SEHNR, CDR2 FQNEAQ, per germline (reference sequence). V was pared by 5 bases and J by 6 bases, with 4 bases of the junction left unmatched. CDR3 nucleotide sequence: TGTGCCAGCAGCGACGGACAGGGGGCTGATACGCAGTATTTT. Its protein product is CASSDGQGADTQYF.

This clonotype was recorded many times. V is TRBV29-1 and J is TRBJ1-1; D call uncertain. Germline V gene data show CDR1 as SQVTM and CDR2 as ANQGSEA. This CDR3 comprises 11 residues. The V and J ends lost 4 bases and 0 bases respectively, with 3 bases between them. CDR3 sequence reads: CSVGVNTEAFF. Written as DNA, the CDR3 is TGCAGCGTTGGCGTGAACACTGAAGCTTTCTTT.

The rearrangement links TRBV25-1 to TRBJ2-6, with D possibly being TRBD2 (6 bases). CDR1 is MGHDK, CDR2 SYGVNS, per germline. The CDR3 totals 16 residues. Trimming removed 3 bases from V and 1 base from J, with 10 bases in between. The CDR3 DNA reads TGTGCCAGCAGTGATTGGGGAGGATCTGGGGCCAACGTCCTGACTTTC. Its protein product is CASSDWGGSGANVLTF.

This clonotype has just a few counts. CDR3 in DNA: TGTGCCAGCACCGACGGGAGGGGGCCAAATGAGCAGTTCTTC. Its translation: CASTDGRGPNEQFF. V gene TRBV7-9 combines with J gene TRBJ2-1; a weak D match, TRBD2 (8 bases). Trimming took 7 bases from V and 7 from J, leaving 17 bases between them. The germline V gene encodes CDR1 SEHNR and CDR2 FQNEAQ (reference sequence). This CDR3 spans 14 amino acids.